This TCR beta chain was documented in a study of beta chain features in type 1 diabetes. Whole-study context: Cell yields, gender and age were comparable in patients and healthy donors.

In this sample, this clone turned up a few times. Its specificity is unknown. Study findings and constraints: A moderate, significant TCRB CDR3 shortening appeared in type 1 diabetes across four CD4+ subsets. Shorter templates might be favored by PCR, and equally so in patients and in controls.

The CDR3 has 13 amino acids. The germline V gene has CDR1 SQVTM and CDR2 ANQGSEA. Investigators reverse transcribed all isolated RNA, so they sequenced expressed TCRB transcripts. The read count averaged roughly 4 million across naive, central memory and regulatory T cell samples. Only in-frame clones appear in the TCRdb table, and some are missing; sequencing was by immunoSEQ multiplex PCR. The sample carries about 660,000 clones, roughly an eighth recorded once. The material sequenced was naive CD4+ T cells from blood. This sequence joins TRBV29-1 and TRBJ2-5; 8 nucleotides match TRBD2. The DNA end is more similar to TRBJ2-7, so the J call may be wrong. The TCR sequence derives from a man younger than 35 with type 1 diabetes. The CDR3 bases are TGCAGCGTTTCACCACTAGCGGCCTACGAGCAGTACTTC. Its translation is CSVSPLAAYEQYF.